A selection of T cell receptor beta chains follows, all from one sample in a study of pediatric ulcerative colitis. The repertoire was sequenced with immunoSEQ multiplex PCR; TCRdb's copy has only in-frame clones and lacks some. The data show fewer than 13,000 clones, roughly four fifths seen once. Sequencing was done on a sample of gut tissue. The receptors derive from a girl aged 10-17 years who was a control in a study of pediatric ulcerative colitis. CDR3s include the opening cysteine and the closing phenylalanine or tryptophan. A D gene is named only where the DNA matches it firmly. For some rows the clone size is stated as once, few or many, or as a class when expanded; others skip it.

17,TRBV19,-,TRBJ1-1,TRBD1,TGTGCCAGTAGTATAGCGGGGACAGGGGGTTTGGGCACTGAAGCTTTCTTT,CASSIAGTGGLGTEAFF
16,TRBV19,-,TRBJ1-5,TRBD1,TGTGCCAGTAGTGCCTCCGGGACAGGTCGCAATCAGCCCCAGCATTTT,CASSASGTGRNQPQHF
15,TRBV6-5,once,TRBJ1-6,-,TGTGCCAGCAAGTCAAGGACAGCGCCGAATTCACCCCTCCACTTT,CASKSRTAPNSPLHF
15,TRBV2,-,TRBJ2-1,TRBD2,TGTGCCAGCATGATGACTAGCGGGTACCTCAATGAGCAGTTCTTC,CASMMTSGYLNEQFF
13,TRBV2,-,TRBJ2-7,-,TGTGCCAGCAGTGAGCAACCCCCACTGGGGCAGTACTTC,CASSEQPPLGQYF
17,TRBV5-1,-,TRBJ2-1,TRBD1,TGCGCCAGCAGCCCAAGGACAGGGAAGGCCTCCTACAATGAGCAGTTCTTC,CASSPRTGKASYNEQFF
15,TRBV27,-,TRBJ2-5,TRBD2,TGTGCCAGCAGTACGACTAGCGGGAATTGGGAGACCCAGTACTTC,CASSTTSGNWETQYF
14,TRBV2,-,TRBJ1-4,-,TGTGCCAGCAGTGGAGGACGGGACAATGAAAAACTGTTTTTT,CASSGGRDNEKLFF
15,TRBV5-5,-,TRBJ2-1,-,TGTGCCAGCAGCTTGTCCGCCTACTCCTACAATGAGCAGTTCTTC,CASSLSAYSYNEQFF
14,TRBV5-1,-,TRBJ1-5,-,TGCGCCAGCAGCCTAACCCCCGGAGATCAGCCCCAGCATTTT,CASSLTPGDQPQHF
19,TRBV19,-,TRBJ2-3,TRBD1,TGTGCCAGTAGCATGACAGGGGGCGCAGCCCAGCGGTACACAGATACGCAGTATTTT,CASSMTGGAAQRYTDTQYF
16,TRBV28,-,TRBJ2-1,TRBD2,TGTGCCAGCAGTTTTCCCCCCAGCGGGAGGGACAATGAGCAGTTCTTC,CASSFPPSGRDNEQFF
15,TRBV7-3,-,TRBJ1-1,-,TGTGCCAGCAGCCCCGCCGGGTCTGGTTCCCTCGAAGCTTTCTTT,CASSPAGSGSLEAFF
12,TRBV11-2,-,TRBJ1-2,TRBD1,TGTGCCAGCAGCTCAGGGGGAGGAGGCTACACCTTC,CASSSGGGGYTF
17,TRBV18,-,TRBJ1-4,TRBD1,TGTGCCAGCTCACCGCAATTGTGGACAGGGCAATCCGAAAAACTGTTTTTT,CASSPQLWTGQSEKLFF
11,TRBV20-1,-,TRBJ2-7,-,TGCAGTGCTCGAGGGGTGTACGAGCAGTACTTC,CSARGVYEQYF
14,TRBV6-6,-,TRBJ1-3,-,TGTGCCAGCAGGCCACAGGTCTATGGAAACACCATATATTTT,CASRPQVYGNTIYF
16,TRBV11-2,-,TRBJ2-3,TRBD2,TGTGCCAGCAGCCTTAGCGGGAGTTGGGGCACAGATACGCAGTATTTT,CASSLSGSWGTDTQYF
14,TRBV6-5,once,TRBJ2-7,-,TGTGCCAGCAGTTACTCCTCGGGTACCTACGAGCAGTACTTC,CASSYSSGTYEQYF
13,TRBV7-2,-,TRBJ2-1,-,TGTGCCAGTCGGGGGAGCCGGGCCAATGAGCAGTTCTTC,CASRGSRANEQFF
15,TRBV5-6,-,TRBJ2-1,TRBD2,TGTGCCAGCAGCTTATTGGTAGCGGGATGGGATGAGCAGTTCTTC,CASSLLVAGWDEQFF
13,TRBV7-2,-,TRBJ2-7,-,TGTGCCAGCAGCTCTCAAAGGGGAAACGAGCAGTACTTC,CASSSQRGNEQYF
15,TRBV6-5,-,TRBJ1-1,-,TGTGCCAGCAGTTATTTTCACAGGGCGAACACTGAAGCTTTCTTT,CASSYFHRANTEAFF
15,TRBV23-1,-,TRBJ2-2,-,TGCGCCAGCAGTCACCCGGGATCGAACACCGGGGAGCTGTTTTTT,CASSHPGSNTGELFF
15,TRBV4-2,-,TRBJ2-7,TRBD2,TGTGCCAGCAGCCAAGAATCCCTAGCGGGATGGGAGCAGTACTTC,CASSQESLAGWEQYF
11,TRBV6-5,-,TRBJ1-1,-,TGTGCCAGCAGACAGAACACTGAAGCTTTCTTT,CASRQNTEAFF
15,TRBV6-1,-,TRBJ2-1,-,TGTGCCAGCAGTGAAGGCCACAATCGGGGCAATGAGCAGTTCTTC,CASSEGHNRGNEQFF
15,TRBV11-2,-,TRBJ2-7,-,TGTGCCAGCAGCTTAGTCGTCAGGGGCGGGTACGAGCAGTACTTC,CASSLVVRGGYEQYF
12,TRBV5-1,-,TRBJ1-4,-,TGCGCCAGCAGCTTACCTAATGAAAAACTGTTTTTT,CASSLPNEKLFF
15,TRBV9,-,TRBJ2-3,TRBD2,TGTGCCAGCAGCGTGACTAGCGGTCACACAGATACGCAGTATTTT,CASSVTSGHTDTQYF
16,TRBV5-1,-,TRBJ2-7,-,TGCGCCAGCAGCCGGGGTGGGGCAGGGGATAGCTACGAGCAGTACTTC,CASSRGGAGDSYEQYF
13,TRBV30,-,TRBJ1-5,-,TGTGCCTGGGGTGGATCCCCGGGTCAGCCCCAGCATTTT,CAWGGSPGQPQHF
14,TRBV4-3,-,TRBJ2-4,-,TGCGCCAGCAGCCCCTGGATCGTTGGGAGCATTCAGTACTTC,CASSPWIVGSIQYF
17,TRBV27,few,TRBJ2-7,TRBD2,TGTGCCAGCAGTTCCCCCCGGGGACTAGCGGGAGCAGACGAGCAGTACTTC,CASSSPRGLAGADEQYF
14,TRBV6-4,few,TRBJ2-7,-,TGTGCCAGCAGTGGGAGGGGCACATACTACGAGCAGTACTTC,CASSGRGTYYEQYF
11,TRBV27,few,TRBJ1-2,-,TGTGCCAGCAGGGGCAGGTATGGCTACACCTTC,CASRGRYGYTF
17,TRBV14,-,TRBJ2-7,-,TGTGCCAGCAGCCAAGATCGATTCATGGGCGGGTCCTACGAGCAGTACTTC,CASSQDRFMGGSYEQYF
12,TRBV7-8,-,TRBJ1-5,-,TGTGCCAGCAGCCCCACTAATCAGCCCCAGCATTTT,CASSPTNQPQHF
13,TRBV6-5,once,TRBJ2-7,-,TGTGCCAGCAGTGAACAGTCTACCTACGAGCAGTACTTC,CASSEQSTYEQYF
13,TRBV28,-,TRBJ2-1,TRBD2,TGTGCCAGCAGTTACCTAGCGGGAGGTGAGCAGTTCTTC,CASSYLAGGEQFF
16,TRBV29-1,few,TRBJ2-3,-,TGCAGCGTTGAACTACGATACGTGGCCTCCGGGGATACGCAGTATTTT,CSVELRYVASGDTQYF
17,TRBV28,-,TRBJ2-7,TRBD2,TGTGCCAGCAGTTTTGACACGACTAGCGGGATTCCCTACGAGCAGTACTTC,CASSFDTTSGIPYEQYF
14,TRBV10-3,-,TRBJ2-5,TRBD1,TGTGCCATCTCTGGCCGACAGGGGTCAGAGACCCAGTACTTC,CAISGRQGSETQYF
15,TRBV6-1,few,TRBJ2-7,TRBD2,TGTGCCAGCAGTGAAAGGCTAGCGGGATCCTACGAGCAGTACTTC,CASSERLAGSYEQYF
15,TRBV7-2,-,TRBJ1-5,-,TGTGCCAGCAACACAGACCCCGGCAGGGGTCAGCCCCAGCATTTT,CASNTDPGRGQPQHF
16,TRBV7-9,-,TRBJ1-3,-,TGTGCCAGCAGCCGTAGGAGGGAAGTATCTGGAAACACCATATATTTT,CASSRRREVSGNTIYF
13,TRBV4-3,-,TRBJ2-3,-,TGCGCCAGCAGCCAAGATGGCGGTGATACGCAGTATTTT,CASSQDGGDTQYF
11,TRBV2,-,TRBJ1-2,-,TGTGCCGCCGTTGAAGGCCGCGGCTACACCTTC,CAAVEGRGYTF
14,TRBV7-8,-,TRBJ2-7,-,TGTGCCAGCACCCCAAGGGTATCAGGAGACGAGCAGTACTTC,CASTPRVSGDEQYF
14,TRBV5-1,few,TRBJ2-2,-,TGCGCCAGCAGCTTGGCCGACAGCACCGGGGAGCTGTTTTTT,CASSLADSTGELFF
15,TRBV28,-,TRBJ2-7,TRBD2,TGTGCCAGCTACCTCTCTAGCGGGAGTAGAAACGAGCAGTACTTC,CASYLSSGSRNEQYF
12,TRBV2,-,TRBJ2-7,-,TGTGCCAGCAGTGTACAGATTTACGAGCAGTACTTC,CASSVQIYEQYF
16,TRBV7-9,-,TRBJ2-3,-,TGTGCCAGCAGCTACCCTGAGTCAGTAAGCACAGATACGCAGTATTTT,CASSYPESVSTDTQYF
16,TRBV7-9,few,TRBJ2-5,TRBD2,TGTGCCAGCAGCTTAGCGGCGGGAGGGTACCAAGAGACCCAGTACTTC,CASSLAAGGYQETQYF
16,TRBV30,-,TRBJ2-1,-,TGTGCCTGGAGTGTACCGCCTCCCGTAGCGAGGAATGAGCAGTTCTTC,CAWSVPPPVARNEQFF
12,TRBV28,-,TRBJ1-2,-,TGTGCCAGCAGCGGCCAAGGGGGTGGCTACACCTTC,CASSGQGGGYTF
14,TRBV19,-,TRBJ1-2,-,TGTGCCAGTAGCCTCCGGGGCCTACTCTATGGCTACACCTTC,CASSLRGLLYGYTF
15,TRBV6-5,-,TRBJ2-1,TRBD2,TGTGCCACGACAGGGTCTAGCGGGAGAGACAATGAGCAGTTCTTC,CATTGSSGRDNEQFF
11,TRBV5-1,-,TRBJ2-1,-,TGCGCCAGCAGCTTTAGTGATCAGCAGTTCTTC,CASSFSDQQFF
15,TRBV19,-,TRBJ2-5,TRBD2,TGTGCCAGTAGCCCGGGACTAGCGGGAGAAAAGACCCAGTACTTC,CASSPGLAGEKTQYF